Listed here are 32 T cell receptor beta chains from one sample, sequenced in a study of regulatory T cells in long-lasting Graves disease. The time point is: persistent/refractory GD, antithyroid drugs over 5 years with positive TRAb. There was RNA extracted from PBMCs, and the TCR library was made from it. iRepertoire HTBI primers and Arm-PCR of CDR3 regions built TCR beta libraries. TCRdb itself ran the multiplex PCR reads through MiXCR, one entry per CDR3 protein. The sample shows some 440,000 distinct CDR3 sequences, less than 25% of them seen only once. The sequences come from peripheral blood mononuclear cells (PBMCs), collected when the disease was refractory, from a patient treated with antithyroid drugs. These receptors were obtained from a female donor with Graves disease.

This clonotype has at least ten counts. J is TRBJ2-5 and V is TRBV29-1, with TRBD1 as a possible D gene (5 bases). Germline V gene lookup returns CDR1 SQVTM and CDR2 ANQGSEA. V gave up 5 bases and J gave up 2 bases, with 9 bases separating them. CDR3 length: 12 amino acids. The CDR3 DNA is TGCAGCGTTCGAGCAGGGCAAGAGACCCAGTACTTC. Its translation: CSVRAGQETQYF.

The chain is built from TRBV18 and TRBJ1-3; TRBD1 might be the D (6 bases). Trimming left V 1 base short and J 0 bases short, with 10 bases between. Per germline, CDR1 KGHSH and CDR2 LQKENI. CDR3 length: 16 residues. The CDR3 spells CASSPRDRHSGNTIYF. CDR3 DNA sequence: TGTGCCAGCTCACCACGCGACAGGCACTCTGGAAACACCATATATTTT.

This clonotype was recorded at least ten times. The chain couples TRBV12-3 or TRBV12-4 to TRBJ1-2, with TRBD1 matching 7 bases. The J segment lost 4 bases and the V segment lost 3 bases, leaving 5 bases of the junction unmatched. The CDR3 consists of 14 residues. The CDR3 region has the DNA TGTGCCAGCAGTTTCCAGGGGGATATCTATGGCTACACCTTC. Protein product: CASSFQGDIYGYTF.

In this sample, this clonotype turned up many times. The chain is built from TRBV27 and TRBJ1-2; the match to TRBD1 covers 9 bases. J gave up 4 bases and V 3 bases, and 3 bases lay outside the gene matches. CDR1 and CDR2 from the germline V gene are MNHEY and SMNVEV (reference sequence). The CDR3 is 14 amino acids. The DNA for the CDR3 is TGTGCCAGCAGTTTCGGACAGGGGAGCTATGGCTACACCTTC. Translation: CASSFGQGSYGYTF.

This clonotype was counted only a few times. Being one base from a much bigger clone, this may be a read error. Since the CDR3 does not end with the conserved phenylalanine or tryptophan, this likely comes from a read error. This chain connects TRBV28 to TRBJ2-7, with 9 bases matching TRBD2. Trimming cost V 3 bases and J 7 bases; bases outside gene matches: 10. The CDR3 is 15 residues long. Germline V gene sequence: CDR1 MDHEN, CDR2 SYDVKM. The DNA of the CDR3 is TGTGCCAGCAGTTTTGGCGGGAGGGCCCCTGGGGAGCAGTACCTC. It encodes CASSFGGRAPGEQYL.

This clonotype occurred many times. The CDR3 protein is CASSLTTGGEKTQYF. Here the CDR3 DNA reads TGTGCCAGCAGTCTGACTACAGGGGGCGAGAAGACCCAGTACTTC. V and J are TRBV27 and TRBJ2-5, with 9 bases fitting TRBD1. The junction had 10 bases not matched to a gene; V was cut back by 5 bases and J by 6 bases. This CDR3 comprises 15 residues. The germline V gene encodes CDR1 MNHEY and CDR2 SMNVEV (reference sequence).

This clonotype was recorded at least ten times. The chain joins TRBV2 to TRBJ2-5; 7 nucleotides match TRBD2. CDR1 and CDR2 (germline): SNHLY, FYNNEI. V dropped 6 bases and J dropped 5; count of bases not matched to a gene: 18. The CDR3 length is 17 residues. Here the CDR3 DNA reads TGTGCCAGCAGCCTTGGCACTCTCGAACTGCGGGGGGAGACCCAGTACTTC. It encodes CASSLGTLELRGETQYF. The variable domain in full, with the rest retrieved from reference TRBV2 and TRBJ2-5, is EPEVTQTPSHQVTQMGQEVILRCVPISNHLYFYWYRQILGQKVEFLVSFYNNEISEKSEIFDDQFSVERPDGSNFTLKIRSTKLEDSAMYFCASSLGTLELRGETQYFGPGTRLLVL.

In its sample, this clonotype was seen many times. CDR3 residues: CASKKGGYEQYF. CDR3 nucleotide sequence: TGTGCCAGCAAAAAAGGGGGTTACGAGCAGTACTTC. The chain has TRBV6-1 and TRBJ2-7; D may be TRBD1 (6 bases). There are 12 residues in the CDR3. Looked up from germline, CDR1 is MNHNS and CDR2 is SASEGT. Trimming shortened V by 7 bases and J by 4 bases, and 11 bases separated the two germline ends.

This clonotype has a count of ten or more. This sequence joins TRBV28 and TRBJ2-7; the D is unclear. CDR3 size: 15 residues. Germline loops: CDR1 MDHEN, CDR2 SYDVKM. With 2 bases removed from V and 5 bases from J, the gap between germline ends came to 16 bases. CDR3 protein: CASSLRSRIVDEQYF. The DNA for the CDR3 is TGTGCCAGCAGTTTAAGGTCCAGGATTGTGGACGAGCAGTACTTC.

This sequence joins TRBV20-1 and TRBJ2-1, with D unclear. Germline V lookup: CDR1 DFQATT, CDR2 SNEGSKA (reference sequence). The CDR3 loop spans 13 amino acids. Deletions cut 2 bases from V and 7 bases from J, with 12 bases between. The CDR3 DNA sequence: TGCAGTGCTAGACGCCCGCTTGGGAATGAGCAGTTCTTC. As protein: CSARRPLGNEQFF.

This clonotype was observed many times. The chain has TRBV5-5 and TRBJ2-3, with D uncertain. The J call is uncertain, as TRBJ2-5 better fits the DNA end. Germline V gives CDR1 SGHKS, CDR2 YYEKEE (reference sequence). CDR3 size: 10 residues. This CDR3 reads CASSLGTQYF. The CDR3 DNA is TGTGCCAGCAGCTTAGGGACCCAGTACTTC.

Ten or more counts support this clonotype. The rearrangement links TRBV20-1 to TRBJ2-7; D is unclear. Trimming stripped 3 bases from V and 6 bases from J, with 18 bases between. This CDR3 is 14 amino acids long. Germline CDR1 is DFQATT and CDR2 is SNEGSKA (reference sequence). DNA of the CDR3: TGCAGTGCTAGTCCGGGCGGCCCCGCTAGCGAGCAGTACTTC. It encodes CSASPGGPASEQYF.

This sequence joins TRBV29-1 and TRBJ1-1; the D gene is possibly TRBD1 (6 bases). Germline values: CDR1 SQVTM, CDR2 ANQGSEA. Trimming cost V 3 bases and J 3 bases, with 11 bases left between them. The CDR3 is made up of 13 amino acids. In nucleotides, the CDR3 is TGCAGCGTTGACGAGACAGGAGACACTGAAGCTTTCTTT. Its translation: CSVDETGDTEAFF.

This clonotype came up many times. CDR3 amino acids: CASSVAPGETYEQYF. As DNA, the CDR3 is TGTGCCAGCAGCGTGGCGCCAGGGGAAACCTACGAGCAGTACTTC. V and J are TRBV9 and TRBJ2-7; D perhaps matches TRBD1 (6 bases). With 2 bases removed from V and 2 bases from J, the gap between germline ends came to 14 bases. The CDR3 contains 15 residues. The V gene's germline CDR1 is SGDLS and CDR2 YYNGEE.

The chain is built from TRBV7-2 and TRBJ1-1; D unresolved. V gave up 2 bases and J gave up 0 bases, with 7 bases separating them. The CDR3 loop spans 14 amino acids. Germline lookup yields CDR1 SGHTA and CDR2 FQGNSA. CDR3 DNA sequence: TGTGCCAGCAGCTTAAGTAAGGTGAACACTGAAGCTTTCTTT. Translating gives CASSLSKVNTEAFF.

This clonotype was counted between two and nine times. This chain uses TRBV12-3 or TRBV12-4 with TRBJ2-5; no clear D. CDR3 size: 14 residues. V lost 4 bases and J lost 5, with 14 bases in between. CDR3 protein: CASSSPQEAETQYF. CDR3 nucleotides: TGTGCCAGCAGTTCCCCCCAAGAAGCTGAGACCCAGTACTTC.

This clonotype was seen more than once but under ten times. The CDR3 region is CAISSLASRPYWYF. The CDR3 nucleotides read TGTGCCATCAGTAGCCTAGCGAGCCGGCCTTATTGGTACTTC. This chain uses TRBV10-3 with TRBJ2-4; a weak D match, TRBD2 (6 bases). CDR1 is ENHRY and CDR2 is SYGVKD in the germline V gene. V shed 5 bases and J shed 15 bases, with 23 bases lying between them. The CDR3 runs to 14 residues.

This chain links TRBV6-1 with TRBJ1-3; no reliable D call. CDR1 MNHNS and CDR2 SASEGT come from the germline V gene. The V and J ends lost 6 bases and 0 bases respectively, with 9 bases between them. This CDR3 comprises 14 residues. The CDR3 protein is CASSQYVSGNTIYF. CDR3 bases: TGTGCCAGCAGCCAGTACGTCTCTGGAAACACCATATATTTT.

On this clonotype: The junction shows a germline mismatch at one end, possibly a read error. J is TRBJ1-3 and V is TRBV10-3; the D gene is possibly TRBD1 (6 bases). CDR1 is ENHRY, CDR2 SYGVKD, per germline. The CDR3 totals 15 residues. In DNA form, the CDR3 reads TGTGCTATCAGTGAGTTAGCCGGGACAGGAAACACCATATATTTT. As protein: CAISELAGTGNTIYF.

The chain has TRBV7-2 and TRBJ2-5, with D possibly being TRBD1 (6 bases). With 2 bases removed from V and 3 bases from J, the gap between germline ends came to 10 bases. Germline CDR1 SGHTA, CDR2 FQGNSA. The CDR3 loop spans 14 amino acids. Here the CDR3 DNA reads TGTGCCAGCAGCTTAAGGGGGAGTAAAGAGACCCAGTACTTC. Protein: CASSLRGSKETQYF.

The V call is TRBV5-1, the J call TRBJ2-1; D uncertain. Trimming cost V 0 bases and J 5 bases, with 6 bases left between them. The CDR3 sequence is 13 residues long. CDR1 and CDR2 from the germline V gene are SGHRS and YFSETQ. CDR3 residues: CASSLGWNNEQFF. The CDR3 nucleotides are TGCGCCAGCAGCTTGGGATGGAACAATGAGCAGTTCTTC. Full variable domain (missing parts from reference TRBV5-1 and TRBJ2-1): KAGVTQTPRYLIKTRGQQVTLSCSPISGHRSVSWYQQTPGQGLQFLFEYFSETQRNKGNFPGRFSGRQFSNSRSEMNVSTLELGDSALYLCASSLGWNNEQFFGPGTRLTVL.

The rearrangement uses TRBV6-1 and TRBJ2-3; 10 nucleotides line up with TRBD1. The J segment lost 9 bases and the V segment lost 7 bases, leaving 7 bases of the junction unmatched. Germline CDR1 reads MNHNS; CDR2 reads SASEGT. This CDR3 has 13 residues. CDR3 nucleotides: TGTGCCAGCAAAGGACAGGGGGAGTTGACGCAGTATTTT. Translation: CASKGQGELTQYF.

This chain uses TRBV7-6 with TRBJ2-1; no clear D gene. Germline values: CDR1 SGHVS, CDR2 FNYEAQ. Trimming removed 1 base at V and 4 bases at J, with 11 bases between. The CDR3 has 15 amino acids. CDR3 in amino acids: CASSLEGHLYNEQFF. CDR3 in DNA: TGTGCCAGCAGCTTAGAAGGTCATTTATACAATGAGCAGTTCTTC.

The chain couples TRBV6-2 or TRBV6-3 to TRBJ2-7, with 8 bases that match TRBD1. Germline V gene lookup returns CDR1 MNHEY and CDR2 SVGEGT. J was trimmed by 0 bases and V by 5 bases; bases with no gene match: 3. The CDR3 is 14 amino acids. The CDR3 loop reads CASSQGALSYEQYF. The DNA for the CDR3 is TGTGCCAGCAGTCAGGGGGCCCTCTCCTACGAGCAGTACTTC.

This clonotype occurred many times. The CDR3 spells CASSQAVGDRGLYEQYF. The CDR3 nucleotides are TGTGCCAGCAGCCAAGCCGTCGGGGACAGGGGGCTGTACGAGCAGTACTTC. The chain has TRBV3-1 and TRBJ2-7, with 12 bases fitting TRBD1. The CDR3 totals 17 residues. J gave up 4 bases and V 1 base, and 8 bases lay outside the gene matches. In germline, CDR1 is LGHDT, CDR2 YNNKEL (reference sequence).

This clonotype appeared many times. The DNA for the CDR3 is TGTGCCAGCAGTTTCGAAGGGACAGCCTCCTACGAGCAGTACTTC. Encoded protein: CASSFEGTASYEQYF. The chain is built from TRBV28 and TRBJ2-7, with 7 bases that match TRBD1. Germline loops: CDR1 MDHEN, CDR2 SYDVKM. There are 15 residues in the CDR3. Trimming cost V 3 bases and J 0 bases; bases outside gene matches: 5.

This clonotype came up a few times. A read error may explain this, as a much larger clone is one base away. V and J are TRBV7-9 and TRBJ1-1; D is ambiguous. This CDR3 contains 12 residues. The V gene lost 6 bases and the J gene lost 1 base, with 6 bases spanning the gap. In germline, CDR1 is SEHNR, CDR2 FQNEAQ (reference sequence). The CDR3 loop is CASRQANTEAFF. CDR3 nucleotides: TGTGCCAGCAGGCAGGCGAACACTGAAGCTTTCTTT.

This clonotype was observed a handful of times. The chain couples TRBV27 to TRBJ2-5; TRBD1 agrees at 7 bases. The germline V gene encodes CDR1 MNHEY and CDR2 SMNVEV (reference sequence). CDR3 length: 14 amino acids. With V trimmed by 5 bases and J by 4 bases, 7 bases remained unmatched. The CDR3 sequence is CASSPLDRVETQYF. DNA of the CDR3: TGTGCCAGCAGTCCCCTCGACAGGGTAGAGACCCAGTACTTC.

The chain has TRBV27 and TRBJ2-2, with 8 bases fitting TRBD1. The CDR3 is made up of 18 amino acids. Trimming removed 4 bases from V and 5 bases from J; junction bases left unmatched: 15. Germline lookup yields CDR1 MNHEY and CDR2 SMNVEV (reference sequence). DNA of the CDR3: TGTGCCAGCAGTTCCTCGCTCCCCAGGGGGCGGTATACCGGGGAGCTGTTTTTT. Protein: CASSSSLPRGRYTGELFF.

This clonotype has a count of ten or more. The rearrangement links TRBV2 to TRBJ2-2; the match to TRBD2 covers 10 bases. The CDR3 contains 18 residues. Trimming at V came to 3 bases and at J to 2 bases, leaving 9 bases not matched to a gene. The germline V gene encodes CDR1 SNHLY and CDR2 FYNNEI. As DNA, the CDR3 is TGTGCCAGCAGTGATTCCCCTGGACTAGCGGCTAACACCGGGGAGCTGTTTTTT. Amino acids: CASSDSPGLAANTGELFF.

This clonotype has a count of ten or more. The CDR3 DNA sequence: TGTGCCAGCAGTTACTCCAGGGGAATGGAGACCCAGTACTTC. Translating it yields CASSYSRGMETQYF. The chain links TRBV6-5 to TRBJ2-5; D is perhaps TRBD1 (6 bases). The CDR3 is 14 residues long. Germline values: CDR1 MNHEY, CDR2 SVGAGI. V was pared by 0 bases and J by 5 bases, with 10 bases between.

This clonotype showed up many times. The rearrangement joins TRBV28 to TRBJ2-5; D is unresolved. CDR3 length equals 12 residues. Germline assignment: CDR1 MDHEN and CDR2 SYDVKM. Trimming took 5 bases from V and 5 from J, leaving 9 bases between them. In DNA form, the CDR3 reads TGTGCCAGCAGTAGACTGGTTGAGACCCAGTACTTC. This translates into CASSRLVETQYF.